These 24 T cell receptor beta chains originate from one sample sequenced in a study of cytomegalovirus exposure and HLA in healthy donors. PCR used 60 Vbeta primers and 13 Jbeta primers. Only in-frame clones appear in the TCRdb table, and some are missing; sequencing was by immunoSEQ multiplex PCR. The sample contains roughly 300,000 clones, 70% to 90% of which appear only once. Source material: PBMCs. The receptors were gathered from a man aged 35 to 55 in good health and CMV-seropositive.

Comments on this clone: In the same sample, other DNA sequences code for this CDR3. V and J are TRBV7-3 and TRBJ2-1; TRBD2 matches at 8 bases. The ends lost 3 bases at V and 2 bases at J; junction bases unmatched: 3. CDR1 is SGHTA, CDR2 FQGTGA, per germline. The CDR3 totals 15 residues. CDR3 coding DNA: TGTGCCAGCAGCTTGAGCGGGAGTCCCTACAATGAGCAGTTCTTC. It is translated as CASSLSGSPYNEQFF. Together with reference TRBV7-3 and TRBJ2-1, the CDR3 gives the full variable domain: GAGVSQTPSNKVTEKGKYVELRCDPISGHTALYWYRQSLGQGPEFLIYFQGTGAADDSGLPNDRFFAVRPEGSVSTLKIQRTERGDSAVYLCASSLSGSPYNEQFFGPGTRLTVL.

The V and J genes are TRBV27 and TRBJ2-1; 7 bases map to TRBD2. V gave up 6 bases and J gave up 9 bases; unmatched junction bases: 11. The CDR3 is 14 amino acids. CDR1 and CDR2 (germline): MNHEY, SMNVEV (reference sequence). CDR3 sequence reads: CASRLGGRRSEQFF. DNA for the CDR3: TGTGCCAGCAGGCTCGGCGGGAGACGGAGTGAGCAGTTCTTC.

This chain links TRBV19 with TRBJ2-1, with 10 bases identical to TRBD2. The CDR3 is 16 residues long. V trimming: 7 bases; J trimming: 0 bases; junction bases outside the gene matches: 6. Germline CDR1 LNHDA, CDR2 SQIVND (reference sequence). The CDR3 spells CASTPLAGGSYNEQFF. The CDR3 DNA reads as TGTGCCAGTACCCCTTTAGCGGGAGGCTCCTACAATGAGCAGTTCTTC.

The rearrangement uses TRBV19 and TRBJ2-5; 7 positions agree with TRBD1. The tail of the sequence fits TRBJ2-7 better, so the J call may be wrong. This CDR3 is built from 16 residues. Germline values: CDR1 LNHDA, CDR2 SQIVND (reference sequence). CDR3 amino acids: CASSLGTAGLPYEQYF. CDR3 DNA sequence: TGTGCCAGTAGTCTCGGGACAGCTGGACTTCCCTACGAGCAGTACTTC.

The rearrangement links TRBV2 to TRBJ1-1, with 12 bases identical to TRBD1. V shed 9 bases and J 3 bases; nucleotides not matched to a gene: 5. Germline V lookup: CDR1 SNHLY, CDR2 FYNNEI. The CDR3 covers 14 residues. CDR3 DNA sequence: TGTGCCAGAACATGGGACAGGGGGCACACTGAAGCTTTCTTT. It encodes CARTWDRGHTEAFF.

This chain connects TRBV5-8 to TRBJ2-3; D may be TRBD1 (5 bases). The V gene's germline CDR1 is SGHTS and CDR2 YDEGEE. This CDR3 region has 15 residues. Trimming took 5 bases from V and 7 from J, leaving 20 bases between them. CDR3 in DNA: TGTGCCAGCAGATACTCAATCCGACAGAAAAATACGCAGTATTTT. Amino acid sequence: CASRYSIRQKNTQYF.

The CDR3: CASSPYRGPYEQYF. CDR3 sequence (DNA): TGTGCCAGCTCACCTTACAGGGGCCCCTACGAGCAGTACTTC. The chain carries TRBV2 and TRBJ2-7; 7 positions match TRBD1. The length of the CDR3 is 14 residues. Germline CDR1 and CDR2: SNHLY and FYNNEI. J gave up 2 bases and V 8 bases, and 9 bases lay outside the gene matches.

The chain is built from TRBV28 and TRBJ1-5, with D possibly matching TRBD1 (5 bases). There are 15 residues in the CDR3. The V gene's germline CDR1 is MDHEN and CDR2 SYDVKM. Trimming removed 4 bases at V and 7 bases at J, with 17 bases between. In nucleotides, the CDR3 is TGTGCCAGCAGTTACCAATTAGGGGCCGGACAGCCCCAGCATTTT. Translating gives CASSYQLGAGQPQHF.

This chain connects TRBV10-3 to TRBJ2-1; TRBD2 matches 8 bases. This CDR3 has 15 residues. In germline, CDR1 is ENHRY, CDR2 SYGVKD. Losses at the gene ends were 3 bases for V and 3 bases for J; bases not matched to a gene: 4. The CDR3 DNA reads TGTGCCATCAGTGAAAATAGCGGGAACTACAATGAGCAGTTCTTC. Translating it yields CAISENSGNYNEQFF.

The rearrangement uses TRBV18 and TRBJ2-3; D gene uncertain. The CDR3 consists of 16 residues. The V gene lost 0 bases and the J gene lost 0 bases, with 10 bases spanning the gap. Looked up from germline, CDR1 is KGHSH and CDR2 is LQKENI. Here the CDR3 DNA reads TGTGCCAGCTCACCACCCCGCGGCTCTAGCACAGATACGCAGTATTTT. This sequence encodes CASSPPRGSSTDTQYF.

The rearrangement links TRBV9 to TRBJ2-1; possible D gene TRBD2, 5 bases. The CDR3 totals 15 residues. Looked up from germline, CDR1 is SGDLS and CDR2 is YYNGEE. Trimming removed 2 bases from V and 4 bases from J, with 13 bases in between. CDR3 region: CASSVDPSGYNEQFF. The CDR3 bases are TGTGCCAGCAGCGTTGATCCCTCGGGGTACAATGAGCAGTTCTTC.

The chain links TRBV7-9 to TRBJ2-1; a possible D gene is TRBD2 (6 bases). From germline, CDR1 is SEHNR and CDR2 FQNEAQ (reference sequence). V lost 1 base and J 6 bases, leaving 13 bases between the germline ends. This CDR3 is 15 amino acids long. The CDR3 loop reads CASSLGVGTRNEQFF. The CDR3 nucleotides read TGTGCCAGCAGCTTAGGGGTGGGGACTCGCAATGAGCAGTTCTTC.

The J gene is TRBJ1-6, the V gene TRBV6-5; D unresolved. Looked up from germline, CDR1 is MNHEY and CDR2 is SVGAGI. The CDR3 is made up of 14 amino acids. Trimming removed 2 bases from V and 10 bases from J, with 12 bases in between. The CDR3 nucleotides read TGTGCCAGCAGTTACCGCGGGGTGGGGTCACCCCTCCACTTT. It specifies CASSYRGVGSPLHF.

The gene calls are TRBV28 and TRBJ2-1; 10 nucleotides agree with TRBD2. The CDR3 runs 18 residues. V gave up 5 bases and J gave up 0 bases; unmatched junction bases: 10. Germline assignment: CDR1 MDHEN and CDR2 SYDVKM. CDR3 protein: CASSVLAGAPSSYNEQFF. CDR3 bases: TGTGCCAGCAGTGTCCTAGCGGGAGCCCCGAGCTCCTACAATGAGCAGTTCTTC.

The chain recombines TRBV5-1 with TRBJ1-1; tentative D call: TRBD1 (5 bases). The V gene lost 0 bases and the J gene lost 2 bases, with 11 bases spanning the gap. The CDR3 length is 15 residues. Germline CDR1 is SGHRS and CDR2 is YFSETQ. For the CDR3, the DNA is TGCGCCAGCAGCTTGGGGCCGGGACTTAACACTGAAGCTTTCTTT. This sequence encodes CASSLGPGLNTEAFF.

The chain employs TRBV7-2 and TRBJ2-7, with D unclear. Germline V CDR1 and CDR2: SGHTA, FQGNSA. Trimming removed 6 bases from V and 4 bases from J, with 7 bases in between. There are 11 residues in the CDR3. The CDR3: CASSPRYEQYF. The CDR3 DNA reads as TGTGCCAGCAGTCCTAGATACGAGCAGTACTTC. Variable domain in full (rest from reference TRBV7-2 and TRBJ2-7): GAGVSQSPSNKVTEKGKDVELRCDPISGHTALYWYRQSLGQGLEFLIYFQGNSAPDKSGLPSDRFSAERTGGSVSTLTIQRTQQEDSAVYLCASSPRYEQYFGPGTRLTVT.

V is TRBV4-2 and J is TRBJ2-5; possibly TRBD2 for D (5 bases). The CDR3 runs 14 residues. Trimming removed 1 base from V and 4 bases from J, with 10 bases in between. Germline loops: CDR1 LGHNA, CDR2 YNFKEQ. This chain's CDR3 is CASSQGRGGETQYF. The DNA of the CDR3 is TGTGCCAGCAGCCAAGGGCGAGGAGGAGAGACCCAGTACTTC.

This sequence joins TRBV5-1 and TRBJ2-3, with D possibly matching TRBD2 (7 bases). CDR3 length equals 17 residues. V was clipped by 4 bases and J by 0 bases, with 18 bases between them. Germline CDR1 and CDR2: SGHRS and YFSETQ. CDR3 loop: CASSPLGGGRSTDTQYF. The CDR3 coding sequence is TGCGCCAGCAGCCCCTTAGGGGGGGGGCGTAGCACAGATACGCAGTATTTT.

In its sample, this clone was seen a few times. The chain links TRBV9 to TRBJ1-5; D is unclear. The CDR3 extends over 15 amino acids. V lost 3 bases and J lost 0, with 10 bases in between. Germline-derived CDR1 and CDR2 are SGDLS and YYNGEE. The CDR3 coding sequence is TGTGCCAGCAGCGCCGACGGGTATAGCAATCAGCCCCAGCATTTT. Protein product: CASSADGYSNQPQHF.

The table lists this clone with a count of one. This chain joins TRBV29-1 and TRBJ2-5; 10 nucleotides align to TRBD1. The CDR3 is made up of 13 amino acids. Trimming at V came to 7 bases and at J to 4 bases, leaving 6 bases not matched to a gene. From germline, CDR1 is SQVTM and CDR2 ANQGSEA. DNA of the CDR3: TGCAGCGCCAGACAGGGGGCAAGAGAGACCCAGTACTTC. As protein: CSARQGARETQYF. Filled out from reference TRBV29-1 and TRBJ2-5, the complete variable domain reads SAVISQKPSRDICQRGTSLTIQCQVDSQVTMMFWYRQQPGQSLTLIATANQGSEATYESGFVIDKFPISRPNLTFSTLTVSNMSPEDSSIYLCSARQGARETQYFGPGTRLLVL.

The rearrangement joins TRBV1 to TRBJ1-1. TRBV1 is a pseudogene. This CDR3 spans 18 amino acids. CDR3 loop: CTSSQDRAVRQKDTEAFF. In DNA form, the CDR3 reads TGCACCAGCAGCCAAGATCGAGCAGTGCGGCAGAAAGACACTGAAGCTTTCTTT.

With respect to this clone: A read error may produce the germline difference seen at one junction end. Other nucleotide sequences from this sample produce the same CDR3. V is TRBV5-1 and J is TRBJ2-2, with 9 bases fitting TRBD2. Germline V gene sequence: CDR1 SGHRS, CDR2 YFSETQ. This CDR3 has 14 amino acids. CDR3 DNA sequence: TGCGCCAGCAGCCCCCTAGCGGGACCCGGGGAGTTGTTTTTT. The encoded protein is CASSPLAGPGELFF.

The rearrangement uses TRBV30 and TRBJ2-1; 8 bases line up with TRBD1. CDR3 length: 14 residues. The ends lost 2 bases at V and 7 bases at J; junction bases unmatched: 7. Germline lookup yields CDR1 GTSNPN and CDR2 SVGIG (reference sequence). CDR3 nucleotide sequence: TGTGCCTGGAGTCACGGACAGGGAGTGAATGAGCAGTTCTTC. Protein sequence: CAWSHGQGVNEQFF.

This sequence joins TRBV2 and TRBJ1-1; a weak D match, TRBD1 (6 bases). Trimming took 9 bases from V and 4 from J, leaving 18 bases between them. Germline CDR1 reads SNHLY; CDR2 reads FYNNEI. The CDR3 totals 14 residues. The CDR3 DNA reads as TGTGCCAGTGGGGGGGGCTTCAGAGGCACTGAAGCTTTCTTT. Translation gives CASGGGFRGTEAFF.